The source of this TCR beta chain is a study of technical replicates of blood from several donors. The method was immunoSEQ multiplex PCR; TCRdb's version includes in-frame clones alone and lacks a portion of them. The sample lists 72,000 or so clones; around 92% were seen once. Germline V gene lookup returns CDR1 SGHNT and CDR2 YYREEE (reference sequence). V was shortened by 0 bases and J by 0 bases, with 10 bases between the two germline ends. This CDR3 is 16 amino acids long. This clone was picked up one time. Sequenced sample: T cells isolated from PBMCs. The chain has TRBV5-4 and TRBJ2-1; tentative D call: TRBD2 (6 bases). The sequence was collected from a human donor in good health. CDR3 in DNA: TGTGCCAGCAGCTTGGACGGACTAAGCTCCTACAATGAGCAGTTCTTC. Its translation: CASSLDGLSSYNEQFF. Based on the CDR3 plus reference TRBV5-4 and TRBJ2-1, the full variable domain is ETGVTQSPTHLIKTRGQQVTLRCSSQSGHNTVSWYQQALGQGPQFIFQYYREEENGRGNFPPRFSGLQFPNYSSELNVNALELDDSALYLCASSLDGLSSYNEQFFGPGTRLTVL.